A selection of T cell receptor beta chains follows, all from one sample in a study of cytomegalovirus exposure and HLA in healthy donors. TCRdb's table, derived via immunoSEQ multiplex PCR, lists solely in-frame clones and lacks some. The listing records tens of thousands of clones. The sample comprised PBMCs. Receptors were obtained from a woman aged 25 to 45 in good health and CMV-seronegative. CDR3s include the opening cysteine and the closing phenylalanine or tryptophan. A D gene is named only where the DNA matches it firmly.

TRBJ2-1,TRBD1,TRBV9,15,CASSLRRGGRNEQFF,TGTGCCAGCAGCTTACGTAGAGGGGGCCGCAATGAGCAGTTCTTC
TRBJ2-5,TRBD2,TRBV27,16,CASSWTSGGLEETQYF,TGTGCCAGCAGTTGGACTAGCGGGGGGCTAGAAGAGACCCAGTACTTC
TRBJ1-1,NA,TRBV9,14,CASSQQGRNTEAFF,TGTGCCAGCAGCCAACAGGGTCGGAACACTGAAGCTTTCTTT
TRBJ1-1,NA,TRBV7-6,12,CASSLTDTEAFF,TGTGCCAGCAGCTTGACAGACACTGAAGCTTTCTTT
TRBJ1-6,NA,TRBV6-6,15,CASILQEKYNSPLHF,TGTGCCAGCATTCTACAGGAGAAGTATAATTCACCCCTCCACTTT
TRBJ2-7,TRBD1,TRBV19,12,CASAGGSYEQYF,TGTGCCAGCGCAGGGGGCTCCTACGAGCAGTACTTC
TRBJ2-5,NA,TRBV6-6,14,CASTPEAGEGTQYF,TGTGCCAGCACCCCGGAGGCAGGGGAGGGGACCCAGTACTTC
TRBJ2-5,TRBD1,TRBV18,15,CASSLDRGPEETQYF,TGTGCCAGCTCACTCGACAGGGGACCAGAAGAGACCCAGTACTTC
TRBJ2-1,TRBD2,TRBV30,15,CAWSPPGLGYNEQFF,TGTGCCTGGAGTCCACCGGGACTAGGCTACAATGAGCAGTTCTTC
TRBJ2-7,NA,TRBV30,11,CAWRLTYEQYF,TGTGCCTGGAGACTCACCTACGAGCAGTACTTC
TRBJ2-1,NA,TRBV4-1,17,CASMEEVLVGSYGEQFF,TGCGCCAGCATGGAGGAGGTACTAGTGGGGTCTTACGGGGAGCAGTTCTTC
TRBJ2-3,TRBD2,TRBV7-2,16,CASSLLAGGHTDTQYF,TGTGCCAGCAGCTTACTAGCGGGGGGGCACACAGATACGCAGTATTTT
TRBJ1-5,NA,TRBV30,14,CAWSLIRGAQPQHF,TGTGCCTGGAGCCTAATTCGGGGGGCCCAGCCCCAGCATTTT
TRBJ2-7,NA,TRBV20-1,11,CSAAGGVEQYF,TGCAGTGCTGCGGGCGGGGTCGAGCAGTACTTC
TRBJ2-1,NA,TRBV30,15,CAWSVGIGDYNEQFF,TGTGCCTGGAGTGTTGGAATAGGGGATTACAATGAGCAGTTCTTC
TRBJ1-6,TRBD1,TRBV18,15,CASSTKGTGGSPLHF,TGTGCCAGCTCAACTAAGGGGACAGGGGGTTCACCCCTCCACTTT
TRBJ2-7,TRBD2,TRBV4-1,12,CASSQGGGEQYF,TGCGCCAGCAGCCAAGGGGGGGGCGAGCAGTACTTC
TRBJ1-5,NA,TRBV29-1,13,CSVAQGLNQPQHF,TGCAGCGTTGCACAGGGACTAAATCAGCCCCAGCATTTT
TRBJ2-7,TRBD2,TRBV29-1,14,CSAGIAGGPNEQYF,TGCAGCGCAGGGATAGCGGGAGGGCCTAACGAGCAGTACTTC
TRBJ2-5,NA,TRBV29-1,12,CSVWGQGRPQYF,TGCAGCGTTTGGGGGCAGGGTAGGCCCCAGTACTTC
TRBJ2-7,NA,TRBV6-1,13,CASTQGLLGEQYF,TGTGCCAGCACCCAGGGGCTCCTCGGCGAGCAGTACTTC
TRBJ1-5,NA,TRBV5-4,14,CASSLAGAGEPQHF,TGTGCCAGCAGCTTGGCAGGGGCAGGGGAGCCCCAGCATTTT
TRBJ1-1,NA,TRBV6-1,13,CASSEDYFTEAFF,TGTGCCAGCAGTGAAGATTATTTCACTGAAGCTTTCTTT
TRBJ2-4,NA,TRBV18,16,CASSPPGGVGGNIQYF,TGTGCCAGCTCACCACCGGGCGGAGTTGGAGGAAACATTCAGTACTTC
TRBJ1-1,NA,TRBV4-1,14,CASSRNQGNTEAFF,TGCGCCAGCAGCCGTAATCAGGGGAACACTGAAGCTTTCTTT
TRBJ1-2,NA,TRBV19,14,CASSTRQGGNGYTF,TGTGCCAGTAGTACTCGGCAGGGCGGGAATGGCTACACCTTC
TRBJ1-1,NA,TRBV11-3,12,CASSLDGRVAFF,TGTGCCAGCAGCTTAGATGGCAGGGTAGCTTTCTTT
TRBJ1-3,NA,TRBV30,16,CAWTTGLFSSGNTIYF,TGTGCCTGGACCACAGGGCTATTCTCCTCTGGAAACACCATATATTTT
TRBJ2-1,NA,TRBV18,15,CASSLGRPSYNEQFF,TGTGCCAGCTCACTTGGGAGACCCTCCTACAATGAGCAGTTCTTC
TRBJ2-7,NA,TRBV18,13,CASSPGGAREQYF,TGTGCCAGCTCACCAGGCGGCGCGCGGGAGCAGTACTTC
TRBJ2-1,NA,TRBV6-6,13,CASSLLDSREQFF,TGTGCCAGCAGCCTACTCGACAGCAGGGAGCAGTTCTTC
TRBJ2-1,TRBD2,TRBV4-3,16,CASSQDPAGGVSEQFF,TGCGCCAGCAGCCAAGATCCAGCGGGGGGGGTTAGTGAGCAGTTCTTC
TRBJ2-7,NA,TRBV14,14,CASSQEHSSYEQYF,TGTGCCAGCAGCCAAGAACACAGCTCCTACGAGCAGTACTTC
TRBJ2-5,TRBD2,TRBV7-8,18,CASSPRLAGGMYQETQYF,TGTGCCAGCAGCCCCAGACTAGCGGGGGGGATGTACCAAGAGACCCAGTACTTC
TRBJ1-1,NA,TRBV6-5,12,CASSYEGTEAFF,TGTGCCAGCAGTTATGAGGGAACTGAAGCTTTCTTT
TRBJ1-2,NA,TRBV19,17,CASSMGAPGTNNYGYTF,TGTGCCAGTAGTATGGGGGCCCCCGGGACAAATAACTATGGCTACACCTTC